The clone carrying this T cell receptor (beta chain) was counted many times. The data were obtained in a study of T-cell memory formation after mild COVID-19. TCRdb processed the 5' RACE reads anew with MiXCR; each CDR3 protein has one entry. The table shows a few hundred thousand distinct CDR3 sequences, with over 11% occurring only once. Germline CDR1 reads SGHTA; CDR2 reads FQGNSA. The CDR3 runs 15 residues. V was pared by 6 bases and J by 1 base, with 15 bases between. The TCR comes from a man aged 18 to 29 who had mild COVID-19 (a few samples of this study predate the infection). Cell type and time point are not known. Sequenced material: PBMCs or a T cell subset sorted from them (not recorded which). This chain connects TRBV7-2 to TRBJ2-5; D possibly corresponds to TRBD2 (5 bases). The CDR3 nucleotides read TGTGCCAGCAGTGGGGTTAGAGGGCTCCAAGAGACCCAGTACTTC. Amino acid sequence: CASSGVRGLQETQYF.